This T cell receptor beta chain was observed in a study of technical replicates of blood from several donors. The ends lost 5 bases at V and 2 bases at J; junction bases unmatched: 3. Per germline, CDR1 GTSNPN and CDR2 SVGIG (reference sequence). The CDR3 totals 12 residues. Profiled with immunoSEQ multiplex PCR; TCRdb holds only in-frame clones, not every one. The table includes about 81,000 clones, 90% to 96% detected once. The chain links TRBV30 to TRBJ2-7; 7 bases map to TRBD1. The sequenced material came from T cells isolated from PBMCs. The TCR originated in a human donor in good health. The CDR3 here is CAWDTGAYEQYF. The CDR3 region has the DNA TGTGCCTGGGACACAGGGGCCTACGAGCAGTACTTC.